This TCR beta chain was observed in a study of control samples from healthy donors and cancer patients. This table comes from immunoSEQ multiplex PCR, and its TCRdb copy is limited to in-frame clones, with some not included. Of roughly 80,000 clones in the sample, nearly 90% were seen once. CDR1 is GTSNPN, CDR2 SVGIG, per germline (reference sequence). Trimming took 0 bases from V and 9 from J, leaving 6 bases between them. The length of the CDR3 is 11 residues. V and J are TRBV30 and TRBJ2-1, with no clear D. Sequenced: blood. This TCR was sampled from a woman aged 50 to 60 in good health. CDR3 in DNA: TGTGCCTGGAGTGTATTGGGTGAGCAGTTCTTC. This codes for CAWSVLGEQFF.